This T cell receptor (gamma chain) was documented in a study of Vδ1+ human thymocytes (dated by TCRdb to the late 2010s). With regard to the full study: The study characterised mRNA-level TRG and TRD CDR3 repertoires of highly purified Vdelta1+ thymocytes from young children as a data resource. The multiplex-based CDR3 amplicon strategy had previously been validated against 5'RACE-based CDR3 amplicon generation methods. Paper-wide results and their limitations: Despite high sort purity, approximately 19% of thymic TRD sequences were Vdelta2 (and few Vdelta3), unlike peripheral blood Vdelta1+ controls. Because unexpected Vdelta2 sequences could lead to misinterpretation of bulk repertoire data, the authors recommended using highly purified populations and single-cell validation. In contrast to oligoclonal peripheral blood repertoires, thymic TRG and TRD repertoires appeared to be highly polyclonal with Gaussian CDR3 length distributions. Donors shared many TRG clonotypes (up to about 6.9x10^3), but TRD repertoires were essentially private, with at most 120 shared. Because no clustering by age or sex was observed, donors were not stratified by these variables in the analyses.

Thymic samples were depleted of alphabeta T cells, then CD3+ TCRVdelta1+ TCRVdelta2- thymocytes were FACS-sorted. The purity of the sorted Vdelta1+ thymocytes was between roughly 97% and 99.6%. Thymic specimens came from roughly eight paediatric patients undergoing corrective cardiac surgery, aged from about 5 days to 17 months. Thymic tissue was dispersed and mononuclear cells isolated on a Histopaque-1077 density gradient. For staining, the antibodies used were anti-TCRVdelta1 clone TS8.2, anti-TCRVdelta2 clone B6, anti-CD3 clone HIT3a and anti-TCRalphabeta clone IP26. Clipping removes 7 bases from V and 12 bases from J, with 15 as the unmatched junction base count. Taken from cysteine to phenylalanine, the CDR3 has 12 residues. Only CDR3 DNA remains: 36 bases, in frame from the first base. The germline V gene yields EGSTGY for CDR1 and YDSYTSSV for CDR2. Notes on this clone: The specificity of this receptor is unknown. Base qualities were left out, and no much larger clone turns up one base away.

RNA was extracted with the RNeasy mini kit and reverse transcribed using Superscript III. To generate the CDR3 amplicons, a multiplex PCR was run using pooled V-gene forward primers together with a constant-region reverse primer that carried Illumina adaptor overhangs. Amplicons were gel-purified, then indexed with Nextera index primers over around 8 extra PCR cycles and purified with AMPure XP beads. Libraries were sequenced on an Illumina MiSeq with paired-end 250 bp reads, dual indexing and around 20% PhiX spike-in. The original pipeline was this. FastQC was used to quality check the reads, while ea-utils fastq-join merged the TRG read pairs. Sequences were annotated with IMGT/HighV-QUEST, keeping only productive sequences with unambiguous V-gene assignment; clonotypes were defined by identical CDR3 sequence. For downstream analysis, VDJtools 1.1.1, tcR 2.2.3, Treemap and vegan Shannon diversity in R 3.4.4 were used. TCRdb called clones from the public reads with CATT, and repeated DNA sequences were later combined into one row. These V and J calls originate from TCRdb's pipeline instead of the authors' own analysis. A total of approximately 20,000 gamma-chain clones appear in this sample, around 15% of them only once. 1.9% of the sample lies in the top ten.

This TCR was recovered from a child less than two years old who had congenital heart surgery. The chain is made from TRGV4 and TRGJ1 or TRGJ2. Sample: Vdelta1+ gamma-delta thymocytes from the thymus. The sample's cell subset or site label, decoded: FACS-sorted CD3+ TCRalphabeta- TCRVdelta1+ TCRVdelta2- thymocytes. The nucleotides are TGTGCCACCTGCCCTGGCCGGTGGGGGAAACTCTTT. The translation is CATCPGRWGKLF.